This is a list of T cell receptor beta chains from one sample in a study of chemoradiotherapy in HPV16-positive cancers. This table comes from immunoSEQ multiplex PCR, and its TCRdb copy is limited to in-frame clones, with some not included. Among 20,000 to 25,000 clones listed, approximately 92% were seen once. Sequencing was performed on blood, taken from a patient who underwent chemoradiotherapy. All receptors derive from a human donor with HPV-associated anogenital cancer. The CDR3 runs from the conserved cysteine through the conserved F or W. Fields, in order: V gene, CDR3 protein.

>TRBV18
CASSPSPGGYYNEQFF
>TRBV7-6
CASSRTSGNTWAYNEQFF
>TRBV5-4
CASKQSSYNEQFF
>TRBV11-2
CASSLVRGREEKLFF
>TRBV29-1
CSVAESFGYGYTF
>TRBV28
CASSWVGTDTQYF
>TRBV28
CASSSLGGPENTIYF
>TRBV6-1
CASSETSGGGQETQYF
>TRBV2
CASAASGRNTGELFF
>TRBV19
CASSTPRTGRNEKLFF
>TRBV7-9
CASSWTGNTEAFF
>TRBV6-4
CASRVPQWEQYF
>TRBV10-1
CASSAIEGGTGGINYGYTF
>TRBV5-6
CASSLYRAGSTDTQYF
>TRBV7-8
CASSSDYEQYF
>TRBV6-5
CASSSYRQGNYGYTF
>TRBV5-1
CASRLETEQPQHF
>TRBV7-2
CASSLDYYTHHNYGYTF
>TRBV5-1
CASSSLDPSNTEAFF
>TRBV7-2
CASSLALDTQYF
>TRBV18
CASSPLDRAAKNIQYF
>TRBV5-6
CASRNRVDEQFF
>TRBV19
CASSILAGGHQPQHF
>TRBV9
CASSVDRVETQYF
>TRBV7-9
CASSLTGELFF
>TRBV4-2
CASSQERDSWGQPQHF
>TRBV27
CASSLSIGTGNTIYF
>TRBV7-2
CASSLARGPGAAFF
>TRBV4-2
CASSQETGRNTEAFF
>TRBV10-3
CAISEALVQPQHF
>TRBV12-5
CASGSGPFGGTIYF
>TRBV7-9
CASSFGDRKIRNEQFF
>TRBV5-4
CASSFGQGGTGELFF
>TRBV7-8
CASSLGVAGANSGNTIYF
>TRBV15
CATSRDSLGQATQYF
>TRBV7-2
CASSPRGGRGSYEQYF
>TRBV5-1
CASSLVAGGPPNGYTF
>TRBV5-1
CASSLGGINYGYTF
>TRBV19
CASSTPPGNEQFF
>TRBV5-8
CASSRGLVNEQFF
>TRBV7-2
CASSLGTVSNQPQHF
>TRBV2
CASSDTANSYEQYF
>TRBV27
CASSLFVGGSYEQYF
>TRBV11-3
CASSLGGRQNNEQFF
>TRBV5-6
CASSLRQEIMEQFF